A selection of T cell receptor beta chains follows, all from one sample in a study of blood T cell repertoires in COVID-19. TCRdb's table, derived via immunoSEQ multiplex PCR, lists solely in-frame clones and lacks some. The sample includes about 58,000 clones, around 90% of them seen just once. The sample consisted of peripheral blood. The receptors stem from a man aged 60 to 75 with acute or convalescent COVID-19. Both conserved end residues are part of each CDR3. D genes are given only for firm matches. Some rows mark clone size as missing; the rest say once, few, many or name a class of expanded clone.

.,.,TRBJ1-1,TRBV30,CALTGNTEAFF,TGTGCCTTGACAGGGAACACTGAAGCTTTCTTT
.,.,TRBJ1-3,TRBV11-1,CASSLLQGNTIYF,TGTGCCAGCAGCTTATTACAAGGAAACACCATATATTTT
TRBD2,.,TRBJ2-1,TRBV5-4,CASSRVAGSSYNEQFF,TGTGCCAGCAGCCGTGTAGCGGGAAGCTCCTACAATGAGCAGTTCTTC
TRBD1,.,TRBJ2-5,TRBV28,CASVRQGKETQYF,TGTGCCAGCGTAAGACAGGGGAAAGAGACCCAGTACTTC
.,.,TRBJ2-1,TRBV9,CASSVLGQGSYNEQFF,TGTGCCAGCAGCGTACTGGGGCAGGGATCCTACAATGAGCAGTTCTTC
TRBD2,once,TRBJ2-7,TRBV5-1,CASSPRASGRVYEQYF,TGCGCCAGCAGCCCTCGTGCTAGCGGGAGGGTTTACGAGCAGTACTTC
.,.,TRBJ1-5,TRBV15,CATSPLGGSNQPQHF,TGTGCCACCAGCCCCCTAGGGGGTAGCAATCAGCCCCAGCATTTT
TRBD2,.,TRBJ2-2,TRBV2,CASSPLAGAGGELFF,TGTGCCAGCAGTCCACTAGCGGGAGCCGGCGGGGAGCTGTTTTTT
TRBD2,.,TRBJ2-3,TRBV5-1,CASSANAGGPRDTQYF,TGCGCCAGCAGCGCCAATGCGGGAGGGCCTAGAGATACGCAGTATTTT
.,.,TRBJ1-1,TRBV5-4,CASSLSQGITEAFF,TGTGCCAGCAGCTTGTCCCAGGGAATCACTGAAGCTTTCTTT
TRBD1,.,TRBJ1-2,TRBV29-1,CSVEDQGQGYGYTF,TGCAGCGTTGAAGATCAGGGACAGGGGTATGGCTACACCTTC
.,.,TRBJ1-1,TRBV28,CASSFEMGGANTEAFF,TGTGCCAGCAGTTTTGAAATGGGAGGGGCGAACACTGAAGCTTTCTTT
.,.,TRBJ1-3,TRBV30,CAWSRDMTVSGNTIYF,TGTGCCTGGAGTCGTGACATGACAGTTTCTGGAAACACCATATATTTT
.,.,TRBJ2-7,TRBV27,CASSFQGGYEQYF,TGTGCCAGCAGTTTTCAGGGGGGTTACGAGCAGTACTTC
TRBD1,.,TRBJ1-2,TRBV6-2/TRBV6-3,CASSPQSRTGGDYGYTF,TGTGCCAGCAGTCCACAATCCCGGACAGGGGGTGACTATGGCTACACCTTC
.,.,TRBJ1-5,TRBV28,CASTYWGTSRTYAQHF,TGTGCCAGCACCTACTGGGGGACTTCCCGCACATACGCCCAGCATTTT
.,.,TRBJ1-2,TRBV28,CASRRGYGYTF,TGTGCCAGCAGGCGAGGCTATGGCTACACCTTC
.,once,TRBJ1-2,TRBV18,CASSPGGRDYGYTF,TGTGCCAGCTCCCCGGGGGGGCGCGACTATGGCTACACCTTC
TRBD2,once,TRBJ2-6,TRBV3-1/TRBV3-2,CASSLGLAGTGANVLTF,TGTGCCAGCAGCCTGGGACTAGCGGGAACCGGGGCCAACGTCCTGACTTTC
.,once,TRBJ1-4,TRBV6-2/TRBV6-3,CASSSGQINEKLFF,TGTGCCAGCAGTTCGGGACAAATTAATGAAAAACTGTTTTTT
.,.,TRBJ1-5,TRBV19,CASSTTGFNQPQHF,TGTGCCAGTAGTACCACAGGGTTTAATCAGCCCCAGCATTTT
.,.,TRBJ2-2,TRBV7-8,CASTPRLTGELFF,TGTGCCAGCACCCCTAGGTTGACCGGGGAGCTGTTTTTT
.,.,TRBJ2-1,TRBV6-5,CASRARNEQFF,TGTGCCAGCAGAGCGCGCAACGAGCAGTTCTTC
.,.,TRBJ1-1,TRBV19,CASSIRGGMGEAFF,TGTGCCAGTAGTATTCGGGGAGGGATGGGTGAAGCTTTCTTT
.,.,TRBJ1-2,TRBV28,CASRKSFPLQGGYGYTF,TGTGCCAGCAGAAAAAGCTTCCCCCTTCAGGGAGGATATGGCTACACCTTC
TRBD1,once,TRBJ1-2,TRBV30,CAWRPGQVYGYTF,TGTGCCTGGAGGCCGGGACAGGTATATGGCTACACCTTC
.,.,TRBJ1-5,TRBV12-3/TRBV12-4,CASRIQGNQPQHF,TGTGCCAGCAGGATACAGGGAAATCAGCCCCAGCATTTT
TRBD1,.,TRBJ1-4,TRBV9,CASSAPRQGINEKLFF,TGTGCCAGCAGCGCTCCCAGACAGGGGATCAACGAAAAACTGTTTTTT
TRBD1,.,TRBJ2-7,TRBV25-1,CASRETGGYEQYF,TGTGCCAGCAGAGAAACAGGGGGCTACGAGCAGTACTTC
.,.,TRBJ1-1,TRBV19,CASSRAGQELGAEAFF,TGTGCCAGTAGTAGGGCAGGGCAGGAGCTTGGCGCTGAAGCTTTCTTT
.,once,TRBJ2-7,TRBV21-1,CASRVGLAGGPSSYEQYF,TGTGCCAGCAGAGTAGGACTAGCGGGAGGCCCGAGCTCCTACGAGCAGTACTTC
.,.,TRBJ2-3,TRBV6-1,CASSERDGSSTDTQYF,TGTGCCAGCAGTGAACGGGACGGGAGCTCCACAGATACGCAGTATTTT
.,.,TRBJ1-2,TRBV18,CASSPPRGGYTF,TGTGCCAGCTCACCCCCCAGGGGAGGCTACACCTTC
.,.,TRBJ1-1,TRBV29-1,CSANLQGVGTEAFF,TGCAGCGCGAACCTACAGGGAGTAGGCACTGAAGCTTTCTTT
.,.,TRBJ1-1,TRBV7-2,CASSTQGSTEAFF,TGTGCCAGCAGCACTCAGGGAAGCACTGAAGCTTTCTTT
.,.,TRBJ1-1,TRBV6-6,CASSYIDNRNTEAFF,TGTGCCAGCAGTTATATCGACAACAGGAACACTGAAGCTTTCTTT
.,.,TRBJ1-2,TRBV7-2,CASSDRRGSSYGYTF,TGTGCCAGCAGCGACAGAAGGGGTAGTTCTTATGGCTACACCTTC
.,.,TRBJ1-1,TRBV30,CAWSVGSTEAFF,TGTGCCTGGAGTGTAGGGAGCACTGAAGCTTTCTTT
TRBD2,.,TRBJ2-3,TRBV5-4,CASSAQELAGGSTDTQYF,TGTGCCAGCAGCGCCCAGGAACTAGCGGGAGGAAGCACAGATACGCAGTATTTT
TRBD2,.,TRBJ2-3,TRBV4-3,CASSQDWSSGRGTDTQYF,TGCGCCAGCAGCCAAGATTGGAGTAGCGGGAGAGGGACAGATACGCAGTATTTT